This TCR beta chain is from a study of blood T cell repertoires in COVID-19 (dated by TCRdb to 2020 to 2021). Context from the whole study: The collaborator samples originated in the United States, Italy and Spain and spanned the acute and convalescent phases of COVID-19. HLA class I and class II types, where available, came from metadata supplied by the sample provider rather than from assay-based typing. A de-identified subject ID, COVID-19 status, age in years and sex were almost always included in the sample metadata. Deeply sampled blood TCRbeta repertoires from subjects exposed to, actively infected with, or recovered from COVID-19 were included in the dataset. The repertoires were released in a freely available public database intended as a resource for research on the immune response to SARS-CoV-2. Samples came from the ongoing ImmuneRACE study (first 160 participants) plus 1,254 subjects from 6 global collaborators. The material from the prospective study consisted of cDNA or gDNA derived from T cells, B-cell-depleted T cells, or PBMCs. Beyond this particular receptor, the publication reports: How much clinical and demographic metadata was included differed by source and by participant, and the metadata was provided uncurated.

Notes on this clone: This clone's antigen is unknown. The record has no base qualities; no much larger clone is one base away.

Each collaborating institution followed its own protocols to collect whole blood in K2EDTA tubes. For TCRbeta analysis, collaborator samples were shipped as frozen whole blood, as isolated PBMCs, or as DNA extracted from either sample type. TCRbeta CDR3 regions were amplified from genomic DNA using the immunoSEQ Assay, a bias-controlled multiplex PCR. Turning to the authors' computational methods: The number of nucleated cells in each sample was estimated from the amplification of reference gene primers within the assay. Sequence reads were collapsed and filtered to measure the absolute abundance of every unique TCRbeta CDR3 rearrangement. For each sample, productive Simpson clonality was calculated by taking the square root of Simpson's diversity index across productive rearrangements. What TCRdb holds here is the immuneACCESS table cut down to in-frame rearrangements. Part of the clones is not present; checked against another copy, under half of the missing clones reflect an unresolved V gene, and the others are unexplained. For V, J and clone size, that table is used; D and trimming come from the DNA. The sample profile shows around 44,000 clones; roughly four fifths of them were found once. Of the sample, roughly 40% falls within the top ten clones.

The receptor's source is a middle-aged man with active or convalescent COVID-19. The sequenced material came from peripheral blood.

The CDR3 loop reads CASSQDRGRGLFF. The DNA reads TGTGCCAGCAGCCAAGATCGGGGGAGAGGGCTGTTTTTT. The rearrangement joined TRBV4-2 to TRBJ1-4; the best D guess is TRBD1, with 5 bases matching. For CDR1 and CDR2, the germline V gene lists LGHNA and YNFKEQ. Including the terminal cysteine and phenylalanine, the CDR3 comprises 13 residues. Solely the CDR3 DNA is kept, with 39 bases framed from the first base. V is shortened by 0 bases, J by 14 bases, and the region joining them spans 13 bases.